This TCR beta chain was sequenced in a study of cytomegalovirus exposure and HLA in healthy donors. The PCR used 60 Vbeta and 13 Jbeta primers. TCRdb keeps only in-frame clones here, not all; method: immunoSEQ multiplex PCR. The sample records around 150,000 clones, 79% being singletons. V lost 5 bases and J lost 4, with 20 bases in between. Germline V gene sequence: CDR1 SEHNR, CDR2 FQNEAQ (reference sequence). CDR3 length: 16 residues. Findings and limits, study-wide: When presence/absence was analysed, sequencing depth was taken to be roughly uniform across donors.

On this clone itself: Its target is unknown.

The chain links TRBV7-9 to TRBJ2-5; D gene ambiguous. Sample: PBMCs. The TCR comes from a male donor in good health and CMV-seronegative. The CDR3 DNA reads TGTGCCAGCAGCCCCTTGCCTGGGTCGGCAGGAGAGACCCAGTACTTC. It is translated as CASSPLPGSAGETQYF.